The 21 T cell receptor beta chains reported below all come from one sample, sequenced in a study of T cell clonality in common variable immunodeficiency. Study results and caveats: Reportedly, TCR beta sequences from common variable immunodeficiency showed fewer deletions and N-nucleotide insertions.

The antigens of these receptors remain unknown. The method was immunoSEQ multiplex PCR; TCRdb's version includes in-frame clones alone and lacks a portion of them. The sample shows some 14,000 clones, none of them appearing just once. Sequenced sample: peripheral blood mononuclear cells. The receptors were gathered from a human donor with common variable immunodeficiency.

The CDR3 sequence: CASSQGLAGSDTQYF. CDR3 DNA, as far as it was read: TGTGCCAGCAGCCAGGGACTAGCGGGTTCAGATACG. J is TRBJ2-3 and V is TRBV7-3; 12 bases are shared with TRBD2. From the germline J gene comes the end of the CDR3, since the read stops 3 residues before it. Per germline, CDR1 SGHTA and CDR2 FQGTGA. This CDR3 contains 15 residues. J gave up 4 bases and V 5 bases, and 4 bases lay outside the gene matches.

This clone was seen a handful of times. The CDR3 here is CASSFTGEGGYTF. The part of the CDR3 DNA that was read is TGTGCCAGCAGCTTTACAGGGGAGGGTGGC. The V gene is TRBV5-6, the J gene TRBJ1-2; 7 positions match TRBD1. Coverage ceases 3 residues before the CDR3 finishes, and the germline J gene fills in the end. Looked up from germline, CDR1 is SGHDT and CDR2 is YYEEEE. The CDR3 contains 13 residues. Losses at the gene ends were 2 bases for V and 7 bases for J; bases not matched to a gene: 5.

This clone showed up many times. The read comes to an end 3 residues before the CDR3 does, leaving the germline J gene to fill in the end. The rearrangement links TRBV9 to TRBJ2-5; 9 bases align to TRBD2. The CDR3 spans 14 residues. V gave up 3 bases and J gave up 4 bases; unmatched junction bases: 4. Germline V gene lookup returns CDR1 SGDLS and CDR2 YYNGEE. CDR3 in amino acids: CASSALSGGETQYF. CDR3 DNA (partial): TGTGCCAGCAGCGCCCTTAGCGGGGGAGAGACC.

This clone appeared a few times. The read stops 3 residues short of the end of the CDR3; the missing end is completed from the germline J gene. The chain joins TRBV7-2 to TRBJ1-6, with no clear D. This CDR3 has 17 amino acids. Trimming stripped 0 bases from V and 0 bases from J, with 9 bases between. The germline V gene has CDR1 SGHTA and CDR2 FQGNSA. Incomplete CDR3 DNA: TGTGCCAGCAGCTTAGCAGGGTTGAGCTCCTATAATTCACCC. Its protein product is CASSLAGLSSYNSP. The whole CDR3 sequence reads CASSLAGLSSYNSPLHF.

CDR3 DNA (partial): TGCGCCAGCAGCTTTCGCGGGTCGGACGGAATCAATGAG. It codes for CASSFRGSDGINE. The full CDR3 protein is CASSFRGSDGINEQFF. The genes are TRBV5-1 and TRBJ2-1; D may be TRBD2 (5 bases). The read finishes 3 residues shy of the CDR3 end, and the germline J gene is used to complete it. The V gene lost 2 bases and the J gene lost 6 bases, with 18 bases spanning the gap. Germline V gene sequence: CDR1 SGHRS, CDR2 YFSETQ. The CDR3 is 16 residues long.

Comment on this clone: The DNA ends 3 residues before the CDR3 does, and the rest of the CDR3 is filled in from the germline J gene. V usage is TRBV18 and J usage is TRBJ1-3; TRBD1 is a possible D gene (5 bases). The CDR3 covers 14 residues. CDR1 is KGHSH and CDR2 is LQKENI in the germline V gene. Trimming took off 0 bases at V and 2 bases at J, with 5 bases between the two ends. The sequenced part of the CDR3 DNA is TGTGCCAGCTCACCACCAGGGGCTGGAAACACC. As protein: CASSPPGAGNT. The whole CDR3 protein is CASSPPGAGNTIYF.

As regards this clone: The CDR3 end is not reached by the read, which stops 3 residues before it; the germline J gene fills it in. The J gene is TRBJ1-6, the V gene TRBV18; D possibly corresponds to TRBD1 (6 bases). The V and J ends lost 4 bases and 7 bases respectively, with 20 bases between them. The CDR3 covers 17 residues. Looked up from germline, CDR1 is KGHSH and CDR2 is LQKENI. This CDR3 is CASSLLYGWQGNSPLHF. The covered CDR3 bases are TGTGCCAGCTCACTACTCTACGGATGGCAGGGGAATTCACCC. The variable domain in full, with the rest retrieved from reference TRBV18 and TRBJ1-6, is NAGVMQNPRHLVRRRGQEARLRCSPMKGHSHVYWYRQLPEEGLKFMVYLQKENIIDESGMPKERFSAEFPKEGPSILRIQQVVRGDSAAYFCASSLLYGWQGNSPLHFGNGTRLTVT.

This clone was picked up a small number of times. The chain's CDR3 is CASSLMRGTPYEQYF. The CDR3 bases that were read are TGTGCCAGCAGCTTAATGCGGGGGACCCCCTACGAG. The rearrangement joins TRBV7-2 to TRBJ2-7; 7 bases match TRBD2. The read ends 3 residues before the CDR3 terminus; that terminus is restored from the germline J gene. Germline-derived CDR1 and CDR2 are SGHTA and FQGNSA. The CDR3 is 15 residues long. J was trimmed by 2 bases and V by 2 bases; bases with no gene match: 6.

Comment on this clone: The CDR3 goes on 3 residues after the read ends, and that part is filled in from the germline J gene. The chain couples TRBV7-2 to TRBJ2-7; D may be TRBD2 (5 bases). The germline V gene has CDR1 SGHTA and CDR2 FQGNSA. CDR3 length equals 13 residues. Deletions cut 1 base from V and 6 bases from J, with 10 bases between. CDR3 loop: CASSLEMRAEQYF. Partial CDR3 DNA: TGTGCCAGCAGCTTAGAAATGAGGGCCGAG.

The chain's CDR3 is CASSPQLSDRGGEQYF. The CDR3 bases that were read are TGTGCCAGCTCACCGCAGTTGTCGGACAGGGGTGGCGAG. The gene calls are TRBV18 and TRBJ2-7, with TRBD1 matching 9 bases. The observed sequence ends 3 residues before the CDR3 terminus, with the missing tail filled in from the germline J gene. The trim removed 3 bases at V and 6 bases at J, leaving 12 bases unmatched. CDR1 is KGHSH, CDR2 LQKENI, per germline. The CDR3 is 16 residues long. The variable domain in full, completed from reference TRBV18 and TRBJ2-7, reads NAGVMQNPRHLVRRRGQEARLRCSPMKGHSHVYWYRQLPEEGLKFMVYLQKENIIDESGMPKERFSAEFPKEGPSILRIQQVVRGDSAAYFCASSPQLSDRGGEQYFGPGTRLTVT.

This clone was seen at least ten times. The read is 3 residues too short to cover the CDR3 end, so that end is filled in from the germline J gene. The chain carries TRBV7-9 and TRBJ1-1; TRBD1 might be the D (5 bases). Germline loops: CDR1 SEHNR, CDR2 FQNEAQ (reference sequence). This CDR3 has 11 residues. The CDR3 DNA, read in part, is TGTGCCAGCAGCTTAGGGACAGAA. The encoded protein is CASSLGTE. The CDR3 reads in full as CASSLGTEAFF.

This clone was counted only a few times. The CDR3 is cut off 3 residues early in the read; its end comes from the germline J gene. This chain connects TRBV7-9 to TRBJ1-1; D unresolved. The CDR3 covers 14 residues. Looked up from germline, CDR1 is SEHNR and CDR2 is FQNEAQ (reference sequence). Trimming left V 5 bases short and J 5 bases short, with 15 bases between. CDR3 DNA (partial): TGTGCCAGCAGCAACTGGGTGGGCCGTACTGAA. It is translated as CASSNWVGRTE. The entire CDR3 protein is CASSNWVGRTEAFF.

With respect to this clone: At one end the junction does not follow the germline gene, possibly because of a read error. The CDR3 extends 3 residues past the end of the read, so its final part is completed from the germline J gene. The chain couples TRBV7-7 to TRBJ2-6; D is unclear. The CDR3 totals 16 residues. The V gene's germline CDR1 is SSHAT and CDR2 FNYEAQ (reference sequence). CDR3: CASSPILSSGANVLTF. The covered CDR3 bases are TGTGCTAGCAGCCCCATTCTGAGCTCGGGGGCCAACGTC.

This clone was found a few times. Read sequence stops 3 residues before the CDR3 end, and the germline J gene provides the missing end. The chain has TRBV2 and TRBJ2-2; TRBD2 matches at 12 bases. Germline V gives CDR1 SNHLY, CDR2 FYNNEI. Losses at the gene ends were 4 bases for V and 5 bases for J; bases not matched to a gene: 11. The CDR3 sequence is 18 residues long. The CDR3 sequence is CASSGRLAGGPRTGELFF. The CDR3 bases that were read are TGTGCCAGCAGTGGTCGTCTAGCGGGGGGGCCTCGAACCGGGGAG.

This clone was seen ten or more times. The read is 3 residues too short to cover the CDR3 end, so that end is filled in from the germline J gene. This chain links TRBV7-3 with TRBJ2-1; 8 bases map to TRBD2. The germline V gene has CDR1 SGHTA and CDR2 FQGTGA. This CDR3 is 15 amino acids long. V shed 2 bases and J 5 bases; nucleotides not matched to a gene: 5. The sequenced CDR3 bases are TGTGCCAGCAGCTTAGGACTAGCAGACAACAATGAG. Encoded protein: CASSLGLADNNE. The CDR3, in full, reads CASSLGLADNNEQFF.

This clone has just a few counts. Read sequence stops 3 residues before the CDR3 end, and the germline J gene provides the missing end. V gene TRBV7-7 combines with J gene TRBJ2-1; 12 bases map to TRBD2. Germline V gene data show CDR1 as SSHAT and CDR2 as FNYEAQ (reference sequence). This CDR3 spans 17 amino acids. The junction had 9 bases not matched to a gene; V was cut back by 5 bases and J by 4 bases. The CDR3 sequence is CASSQEALAGGYNEQFF. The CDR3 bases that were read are TGTGCCAGCAGCCAAGAGGCCCTAGCGGGGGGGTACAATGAG.

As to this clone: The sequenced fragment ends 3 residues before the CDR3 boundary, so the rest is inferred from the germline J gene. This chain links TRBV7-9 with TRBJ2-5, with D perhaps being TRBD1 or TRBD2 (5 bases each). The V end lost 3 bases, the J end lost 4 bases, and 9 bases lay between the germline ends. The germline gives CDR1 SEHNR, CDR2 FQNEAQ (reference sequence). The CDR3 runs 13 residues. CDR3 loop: CASSFSRGETQYF. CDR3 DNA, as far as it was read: TGTGCCAGCAGCTTCTCGAGGGGAGAGACC.

The CDR3 DNA, read in part, is TGTGCCTGGAGTTGGACAGGGAGCGGAAATTCACCC. Amino acid sequence: CAWSWTGSGNSP. The complete CDR3 reads CAWSWTGSGNSPLHF. This chain connects TRBV30 to TRBJ1-6; TRBD1 matches 8 bases. Coverage ceases 3 residues before the CDR3 finishes, and the germline J gene fills in the end. CDR3 length equals 15 residues. Unmatched junction bases numbered 7, after V lost 2 bases and J lost 7 bases. Germline lookup yields CDR1 GTSNPN and CDR2 SVGIG (reference sequence).

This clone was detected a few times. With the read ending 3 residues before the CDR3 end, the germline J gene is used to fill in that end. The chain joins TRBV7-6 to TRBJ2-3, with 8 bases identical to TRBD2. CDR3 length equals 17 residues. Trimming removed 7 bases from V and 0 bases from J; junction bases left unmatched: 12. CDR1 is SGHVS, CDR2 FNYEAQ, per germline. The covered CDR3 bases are TGTGCCAGCACCACCGATCGGACTAGCACTAGCACAGATACG. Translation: CASTTDRTSTSTDT. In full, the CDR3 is CASTTDRTSTSTDTQYF.

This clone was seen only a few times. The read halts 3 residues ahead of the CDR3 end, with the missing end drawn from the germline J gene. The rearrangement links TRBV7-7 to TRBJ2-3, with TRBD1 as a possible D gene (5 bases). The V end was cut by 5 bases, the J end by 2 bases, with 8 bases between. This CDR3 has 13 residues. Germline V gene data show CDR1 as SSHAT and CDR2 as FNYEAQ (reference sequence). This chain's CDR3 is CASSLGATDTQYF. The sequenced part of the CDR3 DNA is TGTGCCAGCAGCCTAGGGGCCACAGATACG.

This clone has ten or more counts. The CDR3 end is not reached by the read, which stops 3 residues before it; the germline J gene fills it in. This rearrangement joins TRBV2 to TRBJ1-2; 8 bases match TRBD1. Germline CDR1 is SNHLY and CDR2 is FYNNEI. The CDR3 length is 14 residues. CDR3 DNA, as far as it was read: TGTGCCAGCAGGGTGGACAGGGCTCTCGGAGGC. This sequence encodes CASRVDRALGG. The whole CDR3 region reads CASRVDRALGGYTF.